A single sample is the source of the 31 T cell receptor beta chains below, sequenced in a study of blood T cell repertoires in COVID-19. Sequencing was performed with immunoSEQ multiplex PCR; in TCRdb, only in-frame clones are kept and a portion is missing. The data hold 95,000 to 150,000 clones, with 85% to 90% observed a single time. Source material: peripheral blood. The source is a woman in her sixties or seventies with COVID-19, enrolled during active disease.

The chain employs TRBV29-1 and TRBJ2-1, with TRBD2 identical over 8 bases. The CDR3 runs to 15 residues. J was trimmed by 5 bases and V by 4 bases; bases with no gene match: 10. Germline V gives CDR1 SQVTM, CDR2 ANQGSEA. CDR3 region: CSVVGAGGWDNEQFF. CDR3 coding DNA: TGCAGCGTTGTGGGTGCGGGGGGCTGGGACAATGAGCAGTTCTTC.

The CDR3, as DNA: TGTGCCAGCAGTTACAGGACAGGGGACACTGAAGCTTTCTTT. As protein: CASSYRTGDTEAFF. This sequence joins TRBV6-5 and TRBJ1-1; TRBD1 agrees at 9 bases. CDR1 is MNHEY, CDR2 SVGAGI, per germline. V lost 2 bases and J lost 3; bases outside the gene matches: 1. The CDR3 spans 14 residues.

The gene calls are TRBV5-1 and TRBJ2-7; D possibly corresponds to TRBD1 (6 bases). The germline CDR1 and CDR2 sequences are SGHRS and YFSETQ. This CDR3 spans 14 amino acids. The ends were cut back, 3 bases at V and 3 bases at J, with 13 bases in the middle. The CDR3 DNA reads as TGCGCCAGCAGCTCGGACAGCGTTTTCTACGAGCAGTACTTC. It encodes CASSSDSVFYEQYF.

V is TRBV3-1 (or the pseudogene TRBV3-2) and J is TRBJ1-2; D unclear. Germline values: CDR1 LGHDT, CDR2 YNNKEL (reference sequence). V was clipped by 8 bases and J by 4 bases, with 11 bases between them. The CDR3 contains 12 residues. This CDR3 reads CASAGSRYGYTF. CDR3 sequence (DNA): TGTGCCAGCGCAGGCTCACGCTATGGCTACACCTTC.

The rearrangement joins TRBV3-1 (or the pseudogene TRBV3-2) to TRBJ2-1; D is unclear. V lost 4 bases to trimming and J lost 3 bases, with 16 bases between them. Germline-derived CDR1 and CDR2 are LGHDT and YNNKEL (reference sequence). CDR3 length: 16 residues. CDR3: CASSLPRPPDYNEQFF. The CDR3 DNA sequence: TGTGCCAGCAGCCTCCCCCGCCCTCCAGACTACAATGAGCAGTTCTTC.

The chain has TRBV7-2 and TRBJ1-5; 9 bases fit TRBD1. The CDR3 length is 16 residues. The V gene end was trimmed by 5 bases and the J gene end by 3 bases; junction bases not matched to a gene: 8. Germline-derived CDR1 and CDR2 are SGHTA and FQGNSA. The CDR3 nucleotides are TGTGCCAGCAGCATAGGGACAGGGAGTTACAATCAGCCCCAGCATTTT. Amino acids: CASSIGTGSYNQPQHF.

The chain combines TRBV11-2 with TRBJ1-2; the D gene is possibly TRBD1 (6 bases). The V end was cut by 5 bases, the J end by 2 bases, with 9 bases between. This CDR3 has 13 amino acids. Per the germline V gene, CDR1 is SGHAT and CDR2 is FQNNGV. CDR3: CASSLGQNYGYTF. CDR3 coding DNA: TGTGCCAGCAGCCTCGGACAGAACTATGGCTACACCTTC.

This clone was detected a few times. Here the CDR3 reads CASSPTGYGYTF. The CDR3 DNA is TGTGCCAGCTCACCTACAGGGTATGGCTACACCTTC. The chain joins TRBV18 to TRBJ1-2; possible D gene TRBD1, 6 bases. The CDR3 spans 12 residues. Trimming took off 3 bases at V and 5 bases at J, with 7 bases between the two ends. CDR1 and CDR2 (germline): KGHSH, LQKENI.

This chain joins TRBV19 and TRBJ1-5, with 7 bases lining up with TRBD1. The CDR3 extends over 14 amino acids. V was clipped by 7 bases and J by 3 bases; unmatched bases: 6. Germline loops: CDR1 LNHDA, CDR2 SQIVND (reference sequence). The CDR3 reads CASKPGQTNQPQHF. The CDR3 DNA sequence: TGTGCCAGTAAACCGGGACAGACCAATCAGCCCCAGCATTTT.

Notes on this clone: This sample includes further DNA sequences coding for the same CDR3. This chain connects TRBV5-8 to TRBJ2-3, with 7 bases fitting TRBD2. Germline V gives CDR1 SGHTS, CDR2 YDEGEE. CDR3 length equals 15 residues. The junction had 3 bases not matched to a gene; V was cut back by 2 bases and J by 0 bases. The CDR3 sequence: CASSLRAGSTDTQYF. CDR3 nucleotides: TGTGCCAGCAGCTTACGAGCGGGGAGCACAGATACGCAGTATTTT.

The genes are TRBV5-1 and TRBJ2-5; D is possibly TRBD1 (6 bases). V lost 0 bases to trimming and J lost 5 bases, with 14 bases between them. Germline CDR1 reads SGHRS; CDR2 reads YFSETQ. The CDR3 is made up of 15 amino acids. The CDR3 DNA reads as TGCGCCAGCAGCTTGGTTGGCAGGGGAACGGAGACCCAGTACTTC. It codes for CASSLVGRGTETQYF.

The CDR3 spells CASSQGSTGRTGELFF. The CDR3 bases are TGTGCCAGCAGCCAAGGTTCGACAGGGCGCACCGGGGAGCTGTTTTTT. The chain uses TRBV14 and TRBJ2-2; 7 positions agree with TRBD1. The CDR3 totals 16 residues. Germline CDR1 is SGHDN and CDR2 is FVKESK. The trim removed 1 base at V and 4 bases at J, leaving 6 bases unmatched. The whole variable domain, remainder taken from reference TRBV14 and TRBJ2-2, is EAGVTQFPSHSVIEKGQTVTLRCDPISGHDNLYWYRRVMGKEIKFLLHFVKESKQDESGMPNNRFLAERTGGTYSTLKVQPAELEDSGVYFCASSQGSTGRTGELFFGEGSRLTVL.

The chain couples TRBV29-1 to TRBJ1-1; 7 bases agree with TRBD1. The CDR3 has 12 amino acids. The J segment lost 3 bases and the V segment lost 6 bases, leaving 4 bases of the junction unmatched. The germline V gene encodes CDR1 SQVTM and CDR2 ANQGSEA. CDR3 bases: TGCAGCGTCGGACAGGACCACACTGAAGCTTTCTTT. Translated: CSVGQDHTEAFF. Together with reference TRBV29-1 and TRBJ1-1, the CDR3 gives the full variable domain: SAVISQKPSRDICQRGTSLTIQCQVDSQVTMMFWYRQQPGQSLTLIATANQGSEATYESGFVIDKFPISRPNLTFSTLTVSNMSPEDSSIYLCSVGQDHTEAFFGQGTRLTVV.

The V gene is TRBV14, the J gene TRBJ1-2; D not certain. The CDR3 extends over 11 amino acids. The V gene's germline CDR1 is SGHDN and CDR2 FVKESK. V was trimmed by 3 bases and J by 7 bases, leaving 6 bases between them. The DNA of the CDR3 is TGTGCCAGCAGCCACGGAGGTGGCTACACCTTC. Encoded protein: CASSHGGGYTF.

This clone was observed once. The rearrangement links TRBV20-1 to TRBJ2-7, with a possible D match to TRBD1 (5 bases). The CDR3 is 11 amino acids. CDR1 and CDR2 from the germline V gene are DFQATT and SNEGSKA (reference sequence). Trimming cost V 3 bases and J 7 bases, with 10 bases left between them. The CDR3 sequence: CSARGQVEQYF. CDR3 nucleotide sequence: TGCAGTGCTAGGGGGCAGGTTGAGCAGTACTTC.

The chain employs TRBV7-9 and TRBJ2-2; 9 bases fit TRBD2. V was clipped by 5 bases and J by 4 bases; unmatched bases: 8. The CDR3 consists of 16 residues. CDR1 SEHNR and CDR2 FQNEAQ come from the germline V gene (reference sequence). CDR3: CASSPVAGESTGELFF. The CDR3 DNA follows: TGTGCCAGCAGCCCGGTAGCGGGGGAGAGCACCGGGGAGCTGTTTTTT.

V is TRBV6-5 and J is TRBJ1-2; 10 bases line up with TRBD1. The CDR3 is 13 amino acids. V dropped 6 bases and J dropped 3; count of bases not matched to a gene: 1. The germline gives CDR1 MNHEY, CDR2 SVGAGI. CDR3 bases: TGTGCCAGCAGGGGGACAGGGGACTATGGCTACACCTTC. Translated, it gives CASRGTGDYGYTF.

The rearrangement uses TRBV19 and TRBJ2-5; 12 nucleotides align to TRBD2. This CDR3 has 17 residues. V trimming: 3 bases; J trimming: 4 bases; junction bases outside the gene matches: 9. Germline CDR1 and CDR2: LNHDA and SQIVND (reference sequence). CDR3 region: CASSIVLAGGPGETQYF. The CDR3, as DNA: TGTGCCAGTAGTATTGTGCTAGCGGGGGGGCCGGGAGAGACCCAGTACTTC.

CDR3 coding DNA: TGTGCCAGCAGCGTCCCACAGGGTAATGAAAAACTGTTTTTT. It encodes CASSVPQGNEKLFF. The chain couples TRBV5-5 to TRBJ1-4, with TRBD1 as a possible D gene (6 bases). V lost 4 bases to trimming and J lost 4 bases, with 11 bases between them. There are 14 residues in the CDR3. Germline assignment: CDR1 SGHKS and CDR2 YYEKEE (reference sequence).

The chain employs TRBV29-1 and TRBJ1-4; no reliable D call. The length of the CDR3 is 14 residues. V was pared by 5 bases and J by 3 bases, with 13 bases between. Germline V lookup: CDR1 SQVTM, CDR2 ANQGSEA. CDR3 sequence: CSVLTDRSNEKLFF. The CDR3 coding sequence is TGCAGCGTTCTCACAGATCGGTCTAATGAAAAACTGTTTTTT.

The chain uses TRBV28 and TRBJ2-2; 7 bases agree with TRBD1. The CDR3 runs to 19 residues. V shed 6 bases, J shed 1 base, and the junction held 17 bases outside the gene matches. Per the germline V gene, CDR1 is MDHEN and CDR2 is SYDVKM. The CDR3 region is CASSPLEKGQLLNTGELFF. CDR3 bases: TGTGCCAGCAGCCCATTGGAAAAGGGACAGCTATTGAACACCGGGGAGCTGTTTTTT. Filled out from reference TRBV28 and TRBJ2-2, the complete variable domain reads DVKVTQSSRYLVKRTGEKVFLECVQDMDHENMFWYRQDPGLGLRLIYFSYDVKMKEKGDIPEGYSVSREKKERFSLILESASTNQTSMYLCASSPLEKGQLLNTGELFFGEGSRLTVL.

The chain carries TRBV9 and TRBJ2-2; TRBD2 is a possible D gene (5 bases). Germline CDR1 SGDLS, CDR2 YYNGEE. Between the trimmed V and J ends, which lost 3 bases and 7 bases, there was a span of 16 bases. The length of the CDR3 is 15 residues. The CDR3 sequence is CASSASNRGSGELFF. The DNA for the CDR3 is TGTGCCAGCAGCGCCTCGAACCGAGGGAGCGGGGAGCTGTTTTTT.

The V and J genes are TRBV27 and TRBJ2-7; the D is unclear. Per the germline V gene, CDR1 is MNHEY and CDR2 is SMNVEV (reference sequence). The CDR3 runs 13 residues. V was shortened by 6 bases and J by 0 bases, with 9 bases between the two germline ends. The CDR3 DNA reads TGTGCCAGCAGCCCTCCGAGCTCCTACGAGCAGTACTTC. Encoded protein: CASSPPSSYEQYF.

J is TRBJ2-3 and V is TRBV21-1; the table assigns TRBD2, which was not confirmed against the DNA. TRBV21-1 is a known pseudogene. The CDR3 has 19 residues. This CDR3 is CASRGSGTSGGPYTDTQYF. The CDR3 nucleotides are TGTGCCAGCAGGGGTTCCGGGACTAGCGGGGGGCCCTACACAGATACGCAGTATTTT.

This chain links TRBV6-1 with TRBJ2-6, with 7 bases matching TRBD1. The germline gives CDR1 MNHNS, CDR2 SASEGT. This CDR3 contains 19 residues. V shed 4 bases, J shed 0 bases, and the junction held 12 bases outside the gene matches. CDR3 nucleotide sequence: TGTGCCAGCAGTGCTCTTATAGACAGGGTGACCTCTGGGGCCAACGTCCTGACTTTC. Its translation is CASSALIDRVTSGANVLTF.

This chain joins TRBV5-4 and TRBJ2-3, with TRBD2 matching 12 bases. Trimming removed 2 bases from V and 7 bases from J; junction bases left unmatched: 2. The CDR3 has 14 amino acids. Germline-derived CDR1 and CDR2 are SGHNT and YYREEE (reference sequence). The CDR3 loop reads CASSFGTSGYTQYF. In DNA, the CDR3 is TGTGCCAGCAGCTTCGGGACTAGCGGGTATACGCAGTATTTT.

The V call is TRBV11-2, the J call TRBJ2-2; no clear D gene. CDR3 length: 13 amino acids. Germline V gene sequence: CDR1 SGHAT, CDR2 FQNNGV. V was trimmed by 1 base and J by 8 bases, leaving 8 bases between them. CDR3 in DNA: TGTGCCAGCAGCTTAGTTCAGGCGGGGGAGCTGTTTTTT. Translation: CASSLVQAGELFF.

The rearrangement uses TRBV6-2 or TRBV6-3 and TRBJ1-1, with D perhaps matching TRBD1 (5 bases). V was trimmed by 4 bases and J by 0 bases, leaving 6 bases between them. Germline-derived CDR1 and CDR2 are MNHEY and SVGEGT. The CDR3 spans 13 residues. The CDR3 reads CASSWGVNTEAFF. The CDR3, as DNA: TGTGCCAGCAGTTGGGGGGTGAACACTGAAGCTTTCTTT.

This clone was seen only once. This sequence joins TRBV19 and TRBJ2-7; 9 bases are shared with TRBD1. Germline V gene sequence: CDR1 LNHDA, CDR2 SQIVND (reference sequence). V lost 3 bases to trimming and J lost 1 base; unmatched junction nucleotides: 4. This CDR3 is built from 15 residues. The CDR3 nucleotides read TGTGCCAGTAGTATTGGGACAGGGCCATCCTACGAGCAGTACTTC. It specifies CASSIGTGPSYEQYF.

This chain connects TRBV24-1 to TRBJ2-3, with 8 bases that match TRBD2. V lost 7 bases to trimming and J lost 3 bases; unmatched junction nucleotides: 2. This CDR3 contains 13 residues. In germline, CDR1 is KGHDR, CDR2 SFDVKD. The CDR3 sequence is CATSGGATDTQYF. CDR3 sequence (DNA): TGTGCCACCAGCGGGGGGGCGACAGATACGCAGTATTTT.

The count of this clone is one. The genes are TRBV3-1 (or the pseudogene TRBV3-2) and TRBJ2-3; D call uncertain. The ends were cut back, 3 bases at V and 1 base at J, with 5 bases in the middle. The CDR3 spans 13 residues. Germline V gene data show CDR1 as LGHDT and CDR2 as YNNKEL (reference sequence). DNA of the CDR3: TGTGCCAGCAGCCAGCGTGGCACAGATACGCAGTATTTT. It codes for CASSQRGTDTQYF.